Below, 30 T cell receptor beta chains from the same sample are listed, as sequenced in a study of response to subunit inactivated influenza vaccine. TCRdb called the RT-PCR reads again in MiXCR, with one record for every CDR3 protein. The sample includes around 580,000 distinct CDR3 sequences, approximately 10% of them seen just once. The specimen was PBMCs from blood, collected on the day of vaccination. These receptor sequences come from a man in his fifties who received an inactivated influenza vaccine.

This clonotype was seen only a few times. J is TRBJ2-7 and V is TRBV6-5, with 9 bases aligning to TRBD2. The junction had 9 bases not matched to a gene; V was cut back by 0 bases and J by 9 bases. This CDR3 has 15 residues. Germline CDR1 MNHEY, CDR2 SVGAGI. The CDR3 region is CASSYSREGHRGQYF. In nucleotides, the CDR3 is TGTGCCAGCAGTTACTCGCGGGAGGGACACAGGGGGCAGTACTTC.

This clonotype turned up a few times. The chain uses TRBV20-1 and TRBJ2-7; the D gene is possibly TRBD2 (6 bases). V lost 7 bases to trimming and J lost 0 bases, with 19 bases between them. The CDR3 is made up of 15 amino acids. CDR1 is DFQATT and CDR2 is SNEGSKA in the germline V gene (reference sequence). Here the CDR3 DNA reads TGCAGTGTTGGGGGAGCACGGGGGAGCTCCTACGAGCAGTACTTC. Amino acid sequence: CSVGGARGSSYEQYF.

This clonotype came up a few times. The genes are TRBV20-1 and TRBJ2-5; TRBD2 might be the D (6 bases). Trimming took off 6 bases at V and 3 bases at J, with 14 bases between the two ends. This CDR3 contains 13 residues. Germline assignment: CDR1 DFQATT and CDR2 SNEGSKA (reference sequence). The CDR3 bases are TGCAGTGCCGATCAACGGGAGAAAGAGACCCAGTACTTC. Protein product: CSADQREKETQYF.

The rearrangement uses TRBV7-9 and TRBJ2-3; 9 bases align to TRBD2. Germline CDR1 and CDR2: SEHNR and FQNEAQ (reference sequence). Unmatched junction bases numbered 4, after V lost 1 base and J lost 2 bases. This CDR3 contains 16 residues. CDR3 nucleotide sequence: TGTGCCAGCAGCTTAGGCGGGGGGGCTACCACAGATACGCAGTATTTT. Residues: CASSLGGGATTDTQYF.

This clonotype was observed a handful of times. The rearrangement links TRBV5-1 to TRBJ2-7, with 8 bases identical to TRBD1. The germline gives CDR1 SGHRS, CDR2 YFSETQ. V shed 0 bases and J 0 bases; nucleotides not matched to a gene: 8. The CDR3 spans 17 residues. The CDR3 bases are TGCGCCAGCAGCTTGGACCCTCCCGGGACAGGCTCCTACGAGCAGTACTTC. Its translation is CASSLDPPGTGSYEQYF.

This chain links TRBV3-1 with TRBJ2-5, with 11 nucleotides matching TRBD2. Trimming took 5 bases from V and 3 from J; bases not matched to a gene: 11. Germline values: CDR1 LGHDT, CDR2 YNNKEL (reference sequence). The CDR3 consists of 17 residues. CDR3: CASSRNVLAGGEETQYF. In nucleotides, the CDR3 is TGTGCCAGCAGCAGAAATGTCCTAGCGGGGGGTGAAGAGACCCAGTACTTC.

A few counts support this clonotype. The gene calls are TRBV6-1 and TRBJ1-1, with D possibly being TRBD1 (5 bases). Trimming took off 6 bases at V and 2 bases at J, with 16 bases between the two ends. Germline CDR1 reads MNHNS; CDR2 reads SASEGT. There are 15 residues in the CDR3. CDR3 DNA: TGTGCCAGCAGGATCAGGTCAGGGCTTAACACTGAAGCTTTCTTT. Protein sequence: CASRIRSGLNTEAFF.

This clonotype was seen more than once but under ten times. The chain carries TRBV29-1 and TRBJ2-1; maybe TRBD2 (7 bases). V lost 6 bases and J 2 bases, leaving 14 bases between the germline ends. Germline values: CDR1 SQVTM, CDR2 ANQGSEA. The CDR3 spans 14 residues. The chain's CDR3 is CSVKGGGTYNEQFF. The CDR3 DNA reads TGCAGCGTGAAAGGGGGGGGAACCTACAATGAGCAGTTCTTC.

This clonotype was observed at least ten times. The genes are TRBV28 and TRBJ2-3; no clear D gene. From germline, CDR1 is MDHEN and CDR2 SYDVKM. The CDR3 runs to 12 residues. Trimming shortened V by 5 bases and J by 2 bases, and 5 bases separated the two germline ends. This CDR3 is CASSLLTDTQYF. The CDR3 DNA reads as TGTGCCAGCAGTCTCCTCACAGATACGCAGTATTTT.

At least ten counts were recorded for this clonotype. The chain employs TRBV4-1 and TRBJ2-1; TRBD2 matches at 12 bases. Trimming cost V 5 bases and J 2 bases; bases outside gene matches: 10. Germline V gives CDR1 MGHRA, CDR2 YSYEKL. The CDR3 spans 18 residues. Written as DNA, the CDR3 is TGCGCCAGCAGCGCGGGACTAGCGGGCGAGAACGCCTACAATGAGCAGTTCTTC. Its translation: CASSAGLAGENAYNEQFF.

This clonotype was seen a few times. The V and J genes are TRBV12-3 or TRBV12-4 and TRBJ1-2; 8 bases match TRBD1. The CDR3 runs 15 residues. The V gene end was trimmed by 5 bases and the J gene end by 5 bases; junction bases not matched to a gene: 10. CDR3 residues: CASSKWTGRGYGYTF. Written as DNA, the CDR3 is TGTGCCAGCAGTAAATGGACAGGGCGGGGATATGGCTACACCTTC.

This clonotype was observed a handful of times. The chain couples TRBV20-1 to TRBJ1-2; maybe TRBD1 (5 bases). Germline V gene data show CDR1 as DFQATT and CDR2 as SNEGSKA (reference sequence). The CDR3 is made up of 13 amino acids. V was cut by 4 bases and J by 7 bases, with 16 bases left in between. In DNA, the CDR3 is TGCAGTGCTACAAGGGACGGGAAGGGTGGCTACACCTTC. It encodes CSATRDGKGGYTF.

The chain employs TRBV20-1 and TRBJ2-5, with 10 bases aligning to TRBD2. J lost 0 bases, V lost 1 base, and 8 bases had no gene match. The length of the CDR3 is 17 residues. Looked up from germline, CDR1 is DFQATT and CDR2 is SNEGSKA (reference sequence). CDR3 in amino acids: CSARGLAGATYQETQYF. The CDR3 region has the DNA TGCAGTGCTAGAGGGCTAGCGGGGGCGACGTACCAAGAGACCCAGTACTTC.

The chain combines TRBV9 with TRBJ2-3; 7 bases align to TRBD2. Germline CDR1 is SGDLS and CDR2 is YYNGEE. This CDR3 has 16 amino acids. The V gene end was trimmed by 3 bases and the J gene end by 4 bases; junction bases not matched to a gene: 11. The CDR3 is CASSARGGSGADTQYF. The DNA of the CDR3 is TGTGCCAGCAGCGCTCGGGGCGGGAGTGGGGCAGATACGCAGTATTTT.

A few counts support this clonotype. The chain uses TRBV5-1 and TRBJ1-2, with TRBD1 as a possible D gene (5 bases). Trimming removed 5 bases from V and 8 bases from J, with 16 bases in between. Germline-derived CDR1 and CDR2 are SGHRS and YFSETQ. This CDR3 is built from 13 residues. This CDR3 is CASRGEQLAGYTF. The CDR3, as DNA: TGCGCCAGCAGGGGGGAACAGTTAGCAGGCTACACCTTC.

The table lists this clonotype with a few counts. J is TRBJ2-1 and V is TRBV29-1, with D uncertain. CDR3 length: 12 residues. From germline, CDR1 is SQVTM and CDR2 ANQGSEA. Trimming removed 6 bases at V and 6 bases at J, with 12 bases between. The CDR3 here is CSVGPGLNEQFF. The DNA of the CDR3 is TGCAGCGTAGGACCTGGGCTCAATGAGCAGTTCTTC.

The chain has TRBV12-3 or TRBV12-4 and TRBJ2-5, with D perhaps TRBD2 (5 bases). V lost 7 bases to trimming and J lost 2 bases, with 11 bases between them. The CDR3 extends over 13 amino acids. This chain's CDR3 is CASTLDFQETQYF. The CDR3 DNA is TGTGCCAGCACCCTGGACTTTCAAGAGACCCAGTACTTC.

Only a few counts were recorded for this clonotype. The chain combines TRBV28 with TRBJ2-3; D remains ambiguous. This CDR3 is 12 amino acids long. Trimming stripped 7 bases from V and 6 bases from J, with 11 bases between. Germline V gives CDR1 MDHEN, CDR2 SYDVKM. The CDR3 region has the DNA TGTGCCAGCACTCAAAACGGGGATACGCAGTATTTT. This gives the protein CASTQNGDTQYF.

This clonotype was found many times. This chain uses TRBV14 with TRBJ2-1; 13 nucleotides match TRBD2. With V trimmed by 3 bases and J by 5 bases, 4 bases remained unmatched. Per the germline V gene, CDR1 is SGHDN and CDR2 is FVKESK. The CDR3 is made up of 16 amino acids. Here the CDR3 reads CASSHLGLAGDNEQFF. CDR3 in DNA: TGTGCCAGCAGCCACTTAGGACTAGCGGGAGACAATGAGCAGTTCTTC.

The rearrangement links TRBV20-1 to TRBJ2-1, with 9 nucleotides matching TRBD1. Per the germline V gene, CDR1 is DFQATT and CDR2 is SNEGSKA (reference sequence). The CDR3 length is 17 residues. V lost 4 bases to trimming and J lost 0 bases; unmatched junction nucleotides: 10. DNA for the CDR3: TGCAGTGCTAACCGGGACAGGGACTTCCTCTCCTACAATGAGCAGTTCTTC. Amino acid sequence: CSANRDRDFLSYNEQFF.

V is TRBV7-6 and J is TRBJ2-1; possible D gene TRBD1, 5 bases. Germline V lookup: CDR1 SGHVS, CDR2 FNYEAQ. This CDR3 has 14 residues. V lost 7 bases to trimming and J lost 10 bases, with 20 bases between them. The CDR3 loop is CASTRELWGGEQFF. The CDR3 DNA follows: TGTGCCAGCACTCGCGAATTATGGGGCGGCGAGCAGTTCTTC.

The rearrangement uses TRBV19 and TRBJ2-3, with D tentatively TRBD2 (7 bases). CDR1 is LNHDA and CDR2 is SQIVND in the germline V gene (reference sequence). This CDR3 is 16 amino acids long. Trimming took 9 bases from V and 4 from J, leaving 23 bases between them. CDR3 DNA sequence: TGTGCCAGCACAAGAGGAGGAGGGGGGGTCTCAGATACGCAGTATTTT. Its protein is CASTRGGGGVSDTQYF.

In this sample, this clonotype turned up a few times. The V call is TRBV28, the J call TRBJ2-7; D is undetermined. V was cut by 7 bases and J by 1 base, with 11 bases left in between. In germline, CDR1 is MDHEN, CDR2 SYDVKM. CDR3 length: 13 residues. The CDR3 region has the DNA TGTGCCAGCATTGGTACAGAGTCCTACGAGCAGTACTTC. Amino acid sequence: CASIGTESYEQYF. Looking up the rest from reference TRBV28 and TRBJ2-7 gives the full variable domain: DVKVTQSSRYLVKRTGEKVFLECVQDMDHENMFWYRQDPGLGLRLIYFSYDVKMKEKGDIPEGYSVSREKKERFSLILESASTNQTSMYLCASIGTESYEQYFGPGTRLTVT.

This clonotype has more than one count but fewer than ten. This sequence joins TRBV20-1 and TRBJ2-7, with TRBD2 as a possible D gene (5 bases). The CDR3 consists of 15 residues. V was clipped by 0 bases and J by 0 bases, with 12 bases between them. Germline V gives CDR1 DFQATT, CDR2 SNEGSKA (reference sequence). The CDR3 loop is CSARDVKRSSYEQYF. DNA of the CDR3: TGCAGTGCTAGAGACGTTAAGCGGAGCTCCTACGAGCAGTACTTC.

This clonotype was recorded once. The chain links TRBV4-2 to TRBJ1-2, with unresolved D. The V end was cut by 1 base, the J end by 7 bases, with 13 bases between. This CDR3 has 14 amino acids. The germline CDR1 and CDR2 sequences are LGHNA and YNFKEQ. The chain's CDR3 is CASSQVSELSGYTF. The CDR3 DNA reads TGTGCCAGCAGCCAAGTTTCAGAGCTTTCTGGCTACACCTTC.

The chain is built from TRBV29-1 and TRBJ2-5; 9 bases are shared with TRBD1. The V gene end was trimmed by 4 bases and the J gene end by 7 bases; junction bases not matched to a gene: 4. CDR1 and CDR2 (germline): SQVTM, ANQGSEA. The CDR3 consists of 12 residues. Here the CDR3 reads CSVGDRVGTQYF. CDR3 coding DNA: TGCAGCGTTGGGGACAGGGTAGGGACCCAGTACTTC.

The chain couples TRBV20-1 to TRBJ2-3; D is undetermined. The germline CDR1 and CDR2 sequences are DFQATT and SNEGSKA (reference sequence). This CDR3 region has 12 residues. The germline V and J ends were trimmed by 6 bases and 3 bases, with 10 bases remaining between them. CDR3 nucleotide sequence: TGCAGTGCCATCCGGTTAACAGATACGCAGTATTTT. Protein sequence: CSAIRLTDTQYF.

This clonotype was counted between two and nine times. The chain couples TRBV7-9 to TRBJ2-7; tentative D call: TRBD2 (7 bases). The germline CDR1 and CDR2 sequences are SEHNR and FQNEAQ (reference sequence). V was cut by 8 bases and J by 5 bases, with 19 bases left in between. The CDR3 covers 14 residues. Written as DNA, the CDR3 is TGTGCCAGCGTCTTAGCGAGAGGGGGGGACGAGCAGTACTTC. Translated: CASVLARGGDEQYF.

V gene TRBV12-3 or TRBV12-4 combines with J gene TRBJ1-2; 9 bases line up with TRBD1. The CDR3 is 13 residues long. The ends lost 5 bases at V and 6 bases at J; junction bases unmatched: 4. CDR3 nucleotides: TGTGCCAGCAGTCCCCGGGACAGGGATGGCTACACCTTC. Translation: CASSPRDRDGYTF.

This clonotype was detected a few times. V usage is TRBV6-1 and J usage is TRBJ2-2, with TRBD1 matching 10 bases. CDR3 length: 15 amino acids. Per germline, CDR1 MNHNS and CDR2 SASEGT. V dropped 5 bases and J dropped 6; count of bases not matched to a gene: 6. The CDR3 loop reads CASSRQGALPGELFF. The DNA of the CDR3 is TGTGCCAGCAGTCGACAGGGGGCTCTCCCCGGGGAGCTGTTTTTT.